The rows below give T cell receptor beta chains drawn from one sample of a study of shared clonotypes between healthy human individuals. Sequencing used immunoSEQ multiplex PCR; TCRdb keeps in-frame clones, though not all of them. Here the sample spans 550,000 to 750,000 clones, just under 97% being singletons. The sequenced sample was naive CD8+ T cells sorted from blood. The receptors were sampled from a woman aged 25-40 years in good health. Both conserved end residues are part of each CDR3. The D gene is left open where the match is weak. Clone size is not always given. Where it is, it says once, few, many or a class for expanded clones.

size: -; J: TRBJ1-1; V: TRBV2; D: -; CDR3: CASSEAGRGNTEAFF; DNA: TGTGCCAGCAGTGAAGCGGGGCGGGGGAACACTGAAGCTTTCTTT
size: once; J: TRBJ1-4; V: TRBV7-9; D: -; CDR3: CASSFPVATNEKLFF; DNA: TGTGCCAGCAGCTTCCCCGTGGCAACTAATGAAAAACTGTTTTTT
size: -; J: TRBJ2-5; V: TRBV4-1; D: -; CDR3: CASSQRGSQETQYF; DNA: TGCGCCAGCAGCCAACGGGGCAGTCAAGAGACCCAGTACTTC
size: -; J: TRBJ2-7; V: TRBV9; D: -; CDR3: CASSVGGPPYEQYF; DNA: TGTGCCAGCAGCGTAGGGGGCCCACCCTACGAGCAGTACTTC
size: once; J: TRBJ2-2; V: TRBV27; D: -; CDR3: CASSARENTGELFF; DNA: TGTGCCAGCAGTGCCCGTGAGAACACCGGGGAGCTGTTTTTT
size: -; J: TRBJ1-2; V: TRBV11-2; D: -; CDR3: CASRGTPSGGYTF; DNA: TGTGCCAGCCGAGGGACTCCTTCTGGGGGCTACACCTTC
size: once; J: TRBJ1-2; V: TRBV27; D: -; CDR3: CASSSGGTPFYGYTF; DNA: TGTGCCAGCAGTTCGGGGGGGACACCTTTCTATGGCTACACCTTC
size: -; J: TRBJ1-5; V: TRBV5-8; D: -; CDR3: CASSLDGGWNQPQHF; DNA: TGTGCCAGCAGCTTGGATGGGGGGTGGAATCAGCCCCAGCATTTT
size: -; J: TRBJ1-5; V: TRBV19; D: -; CDR3: CASSIARAYSNQPQHF; DNA: TGTGCCAGTAGTATAGCGAGAGCTTATAGCAATCAGCCCCAGCATTTT
size: once; J: TRBJ1-2; V: TRBV9; D: -; CDR3: CASSVGGNYGYTF; DNA: TGTGCCAGCAGCGTAGGGGGTAATTATGGCTACACCTTC
size: -; J: TRBJ2-5; V: TRBV6-1; D: TRBD2; CDR3: CASSGRLAGVEETQYF; DNA: TGTGCCAGCAGTGGGCGACTAGCGGGAGTTGAAGAGACCCAGTACTTC
size: -; J: TRBJ1-4; V: TRBV19; D: TRBD1; CDR3: CASSPRDRGEKLFF; DNA: TGTGCCAGTAGTCCACGGGACAGGGGAGAAAAACTGTTTTTT
size: once; J: TRBJ2-1; V: TRBV10-3; D: TRBD1; CDR3: CAISDPQGARNEQFF; DNA: TGTGCCATCAGTGACCCCCAGGGGGCACGGAATGAGCAGTTCTTC
size: once; J: TRBJ1-1; V: TRBV5-4; D: TRBD1; CDR3: CASSLEGTGYTEAFF; DNA: TGTGCCAGCAGCTTGGAGGGGACAGGGTACACTGAAGCTTTCTTT
size: -; J: TRBJ2-3; V: TRBV10-3; D: -; CDR3: CAISPPQQTTDTQYF; DNA: TGTGCCATCAGCCCGCCGCAGCAGACCACAGATACGCAGTATTTT
size: -; J: TRBJ2-2; V: TRBV6-5; D: -; CDR3: CASRQGGAGELFF; DNA: TGTGCCAGCCGGCAGGGTGGGGCCGGGGAGCTGTTTTTT
size: -; J: TRBJ2-3; V: TRBV7-6; D: TRBD1; CDR3: CASSPRAEDRVPNTQYF; DNA: TGTGCCAGCAGCCCGCGAGCGGAAGACAGGGTGCCAAATACGCAGTATTTT
size: -; J: TRBJ1-2; V: TRBV7-3; D: TRBD1; CDR3: CASSLLAGGDGYTF; DNA: TGTGCCAGCAGCTTATTGGCAGGGGGCGATGGCTACACCTTC
size: -; J: TRBJ2-7; V: TRBV6-1; D: -; CDR3: CASSEERGSSYEQYF; DNA: TGTGCCAGCAGTGAAGAGAGGGGAAGCTCCTACGAGCAGTACTTC
size: -; J: TRBJ1-5; V: TRBV28; D: -; CDR3: CASTLWVGGNQPQHF; DNA: TGTGCCAGCACCCTCTGGGTAGGGGGCAATCAGCCCCAGCATTTT
size: few; J: TRBJ2-2; V: TRBV9; D: TRBD1; CDR3: CASSVAGTGFAGELFF; DNA: TGTGCCAGCAGCGTTGCCGGGACAGGGTTTGCCGGGGAGCTGTTTTTT
size: once; J: TRBJ2-1; V: TRBV5-1; D: TRBD2; CDR3: CASSITSGNYNEQFF; DNA: TGCGCCAGCAGCATAACTAGCGGGAACTACAATGAGCAGTTCTTC
size: -; J: TRBJ1-5; V: TRBV2; D: TRBD1; CDR3: CASSEADRGYYQPQHF; DNA: TGTGCCAGCAGTGAAGCGGACAGGGGGTACTATCAGCCCCAGCATTTT
size: -; J: TRBJ2-5; V: TRBV10-1; D: -; CDR3: CATLTGAETQYF; DNA: TGCGCCACCTTGACAGGAGCGGAGACCCAGTACTTC
size: -; J: TRBJ1-1; V: TRBV7-9; D: -; CDR3: CASAKGNEAFF; DNA: TGTGCCAGCGCGAAAGGTAATGAAGCTTTCTTT
size: -; J: TRBJ2-5; V: TRBV29-1; D: -; CDR3: CSVVTVGGGLETQYF; DNA: TGCAGCGTTGTAACGGTTGGAGGAGGGCTTGAGACCCAGTACTTC
size: -; J: TRBJ2-2; V: TRBV30; D: TRBD2; CDR3: CAWRRLAGATGELFF; DNA: TGTGCCTGGCGTAGACTAGCGGGAGCCACCGGGGAGCTGTTTTTT
size: -; J: TRBJ1-4; V: TRBV19; D: TRBD1; CDR3: CASSLIIGDRDGEKLFF; DNA: TGTGCCAGTAGTTTGATAATTGGAGACAGGGACGGTGAAAAACTGTTTTTT
size: -; J: TRBJ2-4; V: TRBV29-1; D: TRBD1; CDR3: CSVPGQGKNIQYF; DNA: TGCAGCGTTCCGGGACAGGGGAAAAACATTCAGTACTTC